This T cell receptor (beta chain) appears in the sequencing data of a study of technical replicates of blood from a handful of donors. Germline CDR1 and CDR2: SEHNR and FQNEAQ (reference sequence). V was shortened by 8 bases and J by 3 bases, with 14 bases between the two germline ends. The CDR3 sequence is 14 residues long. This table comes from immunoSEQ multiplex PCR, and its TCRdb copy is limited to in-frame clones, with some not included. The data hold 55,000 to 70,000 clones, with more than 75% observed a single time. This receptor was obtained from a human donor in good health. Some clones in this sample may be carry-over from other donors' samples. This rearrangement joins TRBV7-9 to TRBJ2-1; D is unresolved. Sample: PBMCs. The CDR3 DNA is TGTGCCAGCTCATCCGGCCGACACTACAATGAGCAGTTCTTC. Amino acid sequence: CASSSGRHYNEQFF.